This T cell receptor beta chain was sequenced in a study of technical replicates of blood from several donors. Data came from immunoSEQ multiplex PCR; TCRdb stores just in-frame clones and leaves some out. The sample yields tens of thousands of clones, approximately 96% seen once. Trimming cost V 4 bases and J 1 base, with 12 bases left between them. Germline V gene lookup returns CDR1 MGHRA and CDR2 YSYEKL. The CDR3 is 15 residues long. This TCR derives from a human donor in good health. This sequence joins TRBV4-1 and TRBJ2-3, with D possibly TRBD2 on 5 matching bases. Source material: T cells isolated from PBMCs. The CDR3 bases are TGCGCCAGCAGCCTGCGTGAGGGCGGCACAGATACGCAGTATTTT. It is translated as CASSLREGGTDTQYF.